The T cell receptor (beta chain) described here comes from a study of blood T cell repertoires in COVID-19. Looking at the study overall: The origin of the acute and convalescent COVID-19 samples was the United States, Italy and Spain.

The Seattle site enrolled patients during active infection and followed them longitudinally. The CDR3 has 12 amino acids. The V gene's germline CDR1 is SGHNT and CDR2 YENEEA. Trimming at V came to 8 bases and at J to 4 bases, leaving 3 bases not matched to a gene. The data were produced by immunoSEQ multiplex PCR, yet TCRdb's version contains in-frame clones alone and is incomplete. In the table there are more than 55,000 clones, 80% to 90% of which are singletons. The TCR comes from a woman aged 60 to 75 with COVID-19, enrolled during active disease. The chain combines TRBV11-3 with TRBJ2-5, with 8 nucleotides matching TRBD2. Sequenced material: peripheral blood. CDR3 sequence: CASGRGAETQYF. CDR3 nucleotide sequence: TGTGCCAGCGGGCGGGGGGCAGAGACCCAGTACTTC.